The entry below describes one T cell receptor (beta chain). This entry belongs to a study of T cell repertoires in cytomegalovirus infection. V was trimmed by 0 bases and J by 0 bases, leaving 9 bases between them. The CDR3 has 16 residues. Germline values: CDR1 SGHVS, CDR2 FQNEAQ. TCRdb independently ran MiXCR on the reads; one entry per CDR3 protein. Here the sample spans about 360,000 distinct CDR3 sequences, roughly 20% being singletons. V gene TRBV7-8 combines with J gene TRBJ1-3; D is unclear. Sequenced: PBMCs. The sequence was collected from a human donor in good health (CMV status not recorded). Some clones in this sample may be carry-over from other donors' samples. The CDR3 protein is CASSLAGRNSGNTIYF. In DNA form, the CDR3 reads TGTGCCAGCAGCTTAGCTGGCAGGAACTCTGGAAACACCATATATTTT. Looking up the rest from reference TRBV7-8 and TRBJ1-3 gives the full variable domain: GAGVSQSPRYKVAKRGQDVALRCDPISGHVSLFWYQQALGQGPEFLTYFQNEAQLDKSGLPSDRFFAERPEGSVSTLKIQRTQQEDSAVYLCASSLAGRNSGNTIYFGEGSWLTVV.